This record concerns one T cell receptor (beta chain) sequence. TCRdb processed the 5' RACE reads anew with MiXCR; each CDR3 protein has one entry. Here the sample spans tens of thousands of distinct CDR3 sequences, around 20% being singletons. The entry originates in a study of T-cell memory formation after mild COVID-19. The CDR3 totals 14 residues. With 0 bases clipped from V and 7 bases from J, the junction kept 2 bases outside the gene matches. The germline V gene has CDR1 SGHNT and CDR2 YYREEE (reference sequence). J is TRBJ2-5 and V is TRBV5-4; 11 bases align to TRBD1. This TCR was sampled from an adult who had mild COVID-19 (a few samples of this study predate the infection). Cell type and time point are not known. The sequenced material came from PBMCs or a T cell subset sorted from them (not recorded which). Here the CDR3 reads CASSLAGTGGTQYF. The CDR3 nucleotides are TGTGCCAGCAGCTTGGCAGGGACAGGGGGGACCCAGTACTTC.